These T cell receptor beta chains were read from a single sample in a study of T cell responses to AZD1222 COVID-19 vaccine. Sequencing was performed with immunoSEQ multiplex PCR; in TCRdb, only in-frame clones are kept and a portion is missing. The table shows fewer than 110,000 clones, with under 95% occurring only once. The input for sequencing was peripheral blood, taken on day 0 of AZD1222 vaccination. The source of these receptors is an adult in good health. CDR3s leave out the opening cysteine and the closing phenylalanine or tryptophan. The order of the fields is V gene, J gene, CDR3 protein.

>TRBV30|TRBJ1-6
AWNGDLSPLH
>TRBV19|TRBJ1-5
ASSIPGTQPQH
>TRBV19|TRBJ1-5
ASSNLGQGLWPQH
>TRBV7-7|TRBJ2-7
ASSLEDPYAGELFEQY
>TRBV6-1|TRBJ1-3
ASSEQFGNTIY
>TRBV7-8|TRBJ2-3
ASSLGRTDTQY
>TRBV6-6|TRBJ2-1
ASSYGDRAYNEQF
>TRBV7-8|TRBJ2-5
ASSPLTGEDQETQY
>TRBV6-2/TRBV6-3|TRBJ2-1
ASSPRGERPSYNEQF
>TRBV9|TRBJ1-5
ASSVGDSYQPQH
>TRBV5-6|TRBJ1-1
ASSFPETRTANTEAF
>TRBV6-5|TRBJ2-7
ASSTGTANYEQY
>TRBV5-6|TRBJ2-4
ASTATGGTVKNIQY
>TRBV4-1|TRBJ2-7
ASSHMGGGTYEQY